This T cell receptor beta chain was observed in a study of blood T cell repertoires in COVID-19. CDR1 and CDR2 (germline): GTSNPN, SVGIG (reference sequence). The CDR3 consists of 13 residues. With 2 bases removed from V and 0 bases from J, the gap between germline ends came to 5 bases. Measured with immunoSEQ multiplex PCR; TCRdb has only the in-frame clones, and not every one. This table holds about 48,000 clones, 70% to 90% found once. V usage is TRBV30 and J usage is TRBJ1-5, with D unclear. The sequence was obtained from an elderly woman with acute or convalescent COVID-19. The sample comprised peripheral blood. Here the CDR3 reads CAWSTNSNQPQHF. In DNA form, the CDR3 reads TGTGCCTGGAGTACAAATAGCAATCAGCCCCAGCATTTT.